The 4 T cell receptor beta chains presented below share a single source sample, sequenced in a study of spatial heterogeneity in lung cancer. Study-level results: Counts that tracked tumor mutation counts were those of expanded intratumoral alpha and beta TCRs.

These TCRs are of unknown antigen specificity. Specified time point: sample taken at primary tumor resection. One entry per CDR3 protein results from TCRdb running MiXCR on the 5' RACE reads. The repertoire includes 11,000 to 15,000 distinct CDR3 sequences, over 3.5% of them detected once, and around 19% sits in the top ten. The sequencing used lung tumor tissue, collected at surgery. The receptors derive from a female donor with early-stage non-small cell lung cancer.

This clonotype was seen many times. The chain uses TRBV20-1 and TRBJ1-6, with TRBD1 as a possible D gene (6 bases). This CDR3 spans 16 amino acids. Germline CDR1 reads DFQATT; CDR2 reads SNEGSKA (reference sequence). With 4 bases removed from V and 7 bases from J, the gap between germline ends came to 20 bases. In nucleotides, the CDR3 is TGCAGTGCTATAAAGGGAGGGGGGGGAAAGAATTCACCCCTCCACTTT. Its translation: CSAIKGGGGKNSPLHF.

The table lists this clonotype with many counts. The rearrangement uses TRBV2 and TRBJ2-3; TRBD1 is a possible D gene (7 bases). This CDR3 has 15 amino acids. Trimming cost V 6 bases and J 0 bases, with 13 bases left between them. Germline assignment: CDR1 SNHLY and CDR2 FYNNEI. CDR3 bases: TGTGCCAGCAGCGCGGGGACAGCTAGCACAGATACGCAGTATTTT. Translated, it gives CASSAGTASTDTQYF.

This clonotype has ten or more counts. CDR3: CSASGASGVQTQYF. The CDR3 DNA sequence: TGCAGTGCTAGTGGGGCTAGCGGGGTTCAGACCCAGTACTTC. The chain recombines TRBV20-1 with TRBJ2-5; 9 nucleotides line up with TRBD2. Trimming removed 3 bases from V and 6 bases from J; junction bases left unmatched: 8. Per germline, CDR1 DFQATT and CDR2 SNEGSKA (reference sequence). This CDR3 region has 14 residues.

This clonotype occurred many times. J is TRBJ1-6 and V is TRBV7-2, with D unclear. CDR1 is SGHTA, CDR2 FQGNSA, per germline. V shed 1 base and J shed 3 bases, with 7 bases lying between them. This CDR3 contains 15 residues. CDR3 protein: CASSLVRDYNSPLHF. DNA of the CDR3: TGTGCCAGCAGCTTAGTTCGGGACTATAATTCACCCCTCCACTTT.